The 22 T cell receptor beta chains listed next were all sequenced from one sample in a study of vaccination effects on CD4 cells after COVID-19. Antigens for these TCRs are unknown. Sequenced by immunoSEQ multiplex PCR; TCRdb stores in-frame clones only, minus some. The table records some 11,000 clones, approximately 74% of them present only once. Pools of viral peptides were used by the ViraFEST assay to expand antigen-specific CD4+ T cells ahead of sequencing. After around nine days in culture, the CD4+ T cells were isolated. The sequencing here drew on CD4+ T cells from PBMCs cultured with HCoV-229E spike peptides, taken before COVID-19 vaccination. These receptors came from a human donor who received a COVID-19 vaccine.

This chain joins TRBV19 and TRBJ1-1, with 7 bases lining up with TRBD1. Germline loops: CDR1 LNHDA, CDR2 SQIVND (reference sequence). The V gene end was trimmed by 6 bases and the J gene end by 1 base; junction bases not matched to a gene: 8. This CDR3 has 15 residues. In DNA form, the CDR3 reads TGTGCCAGTAGAACCTGGACAGGTAAGAACACTGAAGCTTTCTTT. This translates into CASRTWTGKNTEAFF.

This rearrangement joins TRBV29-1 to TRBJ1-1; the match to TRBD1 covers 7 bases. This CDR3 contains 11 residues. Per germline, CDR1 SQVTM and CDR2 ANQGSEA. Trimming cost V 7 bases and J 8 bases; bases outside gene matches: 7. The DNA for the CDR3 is TGCAGCGGACAGCCGGGACAGGAAGCTTTCTTT. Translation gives CSGQPGQEAFF.

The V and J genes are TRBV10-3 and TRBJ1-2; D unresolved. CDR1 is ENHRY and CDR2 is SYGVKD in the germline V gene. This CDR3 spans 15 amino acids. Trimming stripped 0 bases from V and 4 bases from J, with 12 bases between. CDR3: CAISESPGYGYGYTF. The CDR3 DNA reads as TGTGCCATCAGTGAGTCACCGGGATATGGCTATGGCTACACCTTC.

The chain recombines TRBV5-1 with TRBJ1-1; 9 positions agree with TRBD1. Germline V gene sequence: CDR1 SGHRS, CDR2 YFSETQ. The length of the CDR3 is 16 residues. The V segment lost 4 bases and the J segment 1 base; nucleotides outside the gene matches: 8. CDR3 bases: TGCGCCAGCAGCCGTCTCACAGGGGGCGCGAACACTGAAGCTTTCTTT. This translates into CASSRLTGGANTEAFF.

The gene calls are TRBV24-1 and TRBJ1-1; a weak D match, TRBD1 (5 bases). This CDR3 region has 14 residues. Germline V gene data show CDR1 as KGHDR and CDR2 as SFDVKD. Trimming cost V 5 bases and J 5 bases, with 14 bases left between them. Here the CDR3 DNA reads TGTGCCACCAGTGGAGCGGCGGGGGTAACTGAAGCTTTCTTT. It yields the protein CATSGAAGVTEAFF.

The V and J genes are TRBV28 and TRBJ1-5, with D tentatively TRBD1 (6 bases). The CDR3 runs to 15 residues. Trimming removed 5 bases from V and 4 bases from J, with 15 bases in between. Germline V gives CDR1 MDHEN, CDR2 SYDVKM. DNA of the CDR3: TGTGCCAGCAGTCCTCGTAGGCAGGGGAATCAGCCCCAGCATTTT. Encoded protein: CASSPRRQGNQPQHF. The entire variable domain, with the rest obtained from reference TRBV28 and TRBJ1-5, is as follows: DVKVTQSSRYLVKRTGEKVFLECVQDMDHENMFWYRQDPGLGLRLIYFSYDVKMKEKGDIPEGYSVSREKKERFSLILESASTNQTSMYLCASSPRRQGNQPQHFGDGTRLSIL.

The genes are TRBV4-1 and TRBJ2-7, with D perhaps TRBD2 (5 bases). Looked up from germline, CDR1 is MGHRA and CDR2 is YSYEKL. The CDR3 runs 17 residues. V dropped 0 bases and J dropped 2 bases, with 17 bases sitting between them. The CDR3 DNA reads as TGCGCCAGCAGCCAAGATAGTAAGGCGGGTCGCCCCTACGAGCAGTACTTC. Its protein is CASSQDSKAGRPYEQYF.

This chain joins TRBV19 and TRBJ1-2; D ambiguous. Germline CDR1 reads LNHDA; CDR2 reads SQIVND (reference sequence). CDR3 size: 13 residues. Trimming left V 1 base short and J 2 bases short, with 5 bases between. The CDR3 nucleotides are TGTGCCAGTAGTATAGGTGCGAACTATGGCTACACCTTC. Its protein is CASSIGANYGYTF. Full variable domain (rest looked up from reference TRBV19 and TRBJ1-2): DGGITQSPKYLFRKEGQNVTLSCEQNLNHDAMYWYRQDPGQGLRLIYYSQIVNDFQKGDIAEGYSVSREKKESFPLTVTSAQKNPTAFYLCASSIGANYGYTFGSGTRLTVV.

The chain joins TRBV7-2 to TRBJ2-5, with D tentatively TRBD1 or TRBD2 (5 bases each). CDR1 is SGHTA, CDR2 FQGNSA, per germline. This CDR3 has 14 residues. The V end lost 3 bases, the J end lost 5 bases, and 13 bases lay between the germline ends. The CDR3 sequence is CASSFQGSGETQYF. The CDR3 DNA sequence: TGTGCCAGCAGCTTTCAGGGATCGGGGGAGACCCAGTACTTC.

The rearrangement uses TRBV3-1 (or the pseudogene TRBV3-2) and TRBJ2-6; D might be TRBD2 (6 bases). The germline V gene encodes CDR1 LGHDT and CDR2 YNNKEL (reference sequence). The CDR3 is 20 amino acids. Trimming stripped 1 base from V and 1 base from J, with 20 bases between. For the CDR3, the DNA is TGTGCCAGCAGCCAAGTTGGGGGAGGACGTAGGGGTTCTGGGGCCAACGTCCTGACTTTC. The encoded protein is CASSQVGGGRRGSGANVLTF.

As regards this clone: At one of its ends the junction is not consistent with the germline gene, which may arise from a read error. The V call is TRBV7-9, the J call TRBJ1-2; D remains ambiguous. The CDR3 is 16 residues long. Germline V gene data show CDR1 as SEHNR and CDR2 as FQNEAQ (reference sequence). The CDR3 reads CASSLALPSGSGGYTF. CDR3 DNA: TGTGCCAGCAGCCTAGCCCTTCCGTCGGGGTCTGGGGGCTACACCTTC.

The chain's CDR3 is CASSEGTAFYGYTF. In nucleotides, the CDR3 is TGTGCCAGCAGTGAAGGGACAGCTTTCTATGGCTACACCTTC. V usage is TRBV6-1 and J usage is TRBJ1-2; tentatively, D is TRBD1 (6 bases). There are 14 residues in the CDR3. Germline V gene sequence: CDR1 MNHNS, CDR2 SASEGT. V lost 1 base to trimming and J lost 4 bases, with 10 bases between them.

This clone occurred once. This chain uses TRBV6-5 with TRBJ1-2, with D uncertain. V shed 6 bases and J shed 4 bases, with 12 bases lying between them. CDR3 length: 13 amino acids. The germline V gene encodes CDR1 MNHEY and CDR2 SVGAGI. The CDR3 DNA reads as TGTGCCAGCAGAGGAGGCGGCCCCTATGGCTACACCTTC. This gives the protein CASRGGGPYGYTF.

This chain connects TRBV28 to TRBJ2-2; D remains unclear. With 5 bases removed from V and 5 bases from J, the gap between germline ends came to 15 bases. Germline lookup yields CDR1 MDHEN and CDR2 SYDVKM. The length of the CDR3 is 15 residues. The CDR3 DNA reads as TGTGCCAGCAGTACCACCATGACCGCAACCGGGGAGCTGTTTTTT. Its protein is CASSTTMTATGELFF. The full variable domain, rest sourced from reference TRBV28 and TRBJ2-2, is DVKVTQSSRYLVKRTGEKVFLECVQDMDHENMFWYRQDPGLGLRLIYFSYDVKMKEKGDIPEGYSVSREKKERFSLILESASTNQTSMYLCASSTTMTATGELFFGEGSRLTVL.

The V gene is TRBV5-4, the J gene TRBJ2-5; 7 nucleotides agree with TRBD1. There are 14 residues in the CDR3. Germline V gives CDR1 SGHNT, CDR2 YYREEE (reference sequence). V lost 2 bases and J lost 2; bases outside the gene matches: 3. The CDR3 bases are TGTGCCAGCAGCTTACCGGGACAGCAAGAGACCCAGTACTTC. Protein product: CASSLPGQQETQYF.

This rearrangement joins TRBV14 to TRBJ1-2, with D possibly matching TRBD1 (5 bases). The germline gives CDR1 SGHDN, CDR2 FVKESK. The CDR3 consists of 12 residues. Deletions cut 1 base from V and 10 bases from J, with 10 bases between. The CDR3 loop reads CASSQVGRSYTF. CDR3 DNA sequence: TGTGCCAGCAGCCAAGTGGGGCGGTCCTACACCTTC.

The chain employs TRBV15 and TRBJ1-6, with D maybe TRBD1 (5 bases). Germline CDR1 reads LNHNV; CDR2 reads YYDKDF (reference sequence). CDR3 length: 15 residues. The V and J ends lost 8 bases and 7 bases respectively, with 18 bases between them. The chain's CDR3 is CATGNGGTLNSPLHF. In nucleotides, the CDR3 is TGTGCCACCGGGAACGGAGGGACCCTCAATTCACCCCTCCACTTT.

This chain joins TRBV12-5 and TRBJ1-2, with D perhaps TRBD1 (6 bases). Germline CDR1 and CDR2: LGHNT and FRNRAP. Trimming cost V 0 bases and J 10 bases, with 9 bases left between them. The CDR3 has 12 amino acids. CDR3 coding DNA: TGTGCTAGTGGTTTGGTAGGGGGGGACTACACCTTC. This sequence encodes CASGLVGGDYTF.

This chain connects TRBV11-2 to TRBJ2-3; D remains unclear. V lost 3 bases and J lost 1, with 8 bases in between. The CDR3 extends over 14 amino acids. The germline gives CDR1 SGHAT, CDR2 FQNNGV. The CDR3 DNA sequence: TGTGCCAGCAGCTTGGAGCCCCGCACAGATACGCAGTATTTT. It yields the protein CASSLEPRTDTQYF. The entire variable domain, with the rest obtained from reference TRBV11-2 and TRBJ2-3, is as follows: EAGVAQSPRYKIIEKRQSVAFWCNPISGHATLYWYQQILGQGPKLLIQFQNNGVVDDSQLPKDRFSAERLKGVDSTLKIQPAKLEDSAVYLCASSLEPRTDTQYFGPGTRLTVL.

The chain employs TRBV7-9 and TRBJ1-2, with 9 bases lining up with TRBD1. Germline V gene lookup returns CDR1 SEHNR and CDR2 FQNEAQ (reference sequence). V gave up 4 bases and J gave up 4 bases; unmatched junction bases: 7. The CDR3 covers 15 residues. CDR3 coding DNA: TGTGCCAGCAGCTCGGGGGACAGGGTCGGCTATGGCTACACCTTC. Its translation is CASSSGDRVGYGYTF.

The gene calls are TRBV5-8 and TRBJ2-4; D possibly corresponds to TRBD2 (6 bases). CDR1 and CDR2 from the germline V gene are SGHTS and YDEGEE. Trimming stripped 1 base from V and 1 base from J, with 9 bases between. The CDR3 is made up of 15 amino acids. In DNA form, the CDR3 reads TGTGCCAGCAGCTTGCGGCTAGCGGCCAAAAACATTCAGTACTTC. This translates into CASSLRLAAKNIQYF.

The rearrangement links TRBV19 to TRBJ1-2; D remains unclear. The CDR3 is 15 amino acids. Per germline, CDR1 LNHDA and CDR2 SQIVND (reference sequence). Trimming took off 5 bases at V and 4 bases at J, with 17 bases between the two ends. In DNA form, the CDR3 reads TGTGCCAGTAGTCAATATAGTTCGGACTCCTATGGCTACACCTTC. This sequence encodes CASSQYSSDSYGYTF.